Listed below are T cell receptor beta chains from one sample, sequenced in a study of CD8 T cells in Susac syndrome. TCRdb analysed the immunoSEQ multiplex PCR reads with MiXCR anew, one entry per CDR3 protein. This sample yields around 200,000 distinct CDR3 sequences, of which roughly 94% are seen a single time; approximately 0.081% belongs to the top ten. The specimen was CD4+ T cells from PBMCs. These receptor sequences come from a human donor with multiple sclerosis. The CDR3 runs from the conserved cysteine through the conserved F or W. Fields, in order: J gene, V gene, clone size, D gene, CDR3 protein, CDR3 DNA. A D gene is named only where the DNA matches it firmly. Clone sizes are given selectively: once, few, many, or a class where the clone is expanded.

J: TRBJ2-3; V: TRBV20-1; size: -; D: -; CDR3: CSAFPISNTDTQYF; DNA: TGCAGTGCTTTTCCTATTTCTAACACAGATACGCAGTATTTT
J: TRBJ1-6; V: TRBV5-6; size: -; D: TRBD1; CDR3: CASSPTGVSPLHF; DNA: TGTGCCAGCAGCCCGACAGGGGTTTCACCCCTCCACTTT
J: TRBJ1-1; V: TRBV2; size: -; D: -; CDR3: CASSTQVTEAFF; DNA: TGTGCCAGCAGTACACAAGTCACTGAAGCTTTCTTT
J: TRBJ2-3; V: TRBV20-1; size: -; D: TRBD1; CDR3: CSATQGARTDTQYF; DNA: TGCAGTGCTACTCAGGGGGCGCGCACAGATACGCAGTATTTT
J: TRBJ2-1; V: TRBV3-1; size: -; D: -; CDR3: CASSQLTTSSYNEQFF; DNA: TGTGCCAGCAGCCAATTGACCACCAGCTCCTACAATGAGCAGTTCTTC
J: TRBJ1-2; V: TRBV14; size: -; D: TRBD1; CDR3: CASSQATGGIYGYTF; DNA: TGTGCCAGCAGCCAAGCGACAGGGGGCATCTATGGCTACACCTTC
J: TRBJ2-3; V: TRBV5-1; size: -; D: TRBD2; CDR3: CASSLWGGSTDTQYF; DNA: TGCGCCAGCAGCTTGTGGGGGGGAAGCACAGATACGCAGTATTTT
J: TRBJ2-5; V: TRBV20-1; size: -; D: TRBD2; CDR3: CSARTSGRETQYF; DNA: TGCAGTGCTCGGACTAGCGGTAGGGAGACCCAGTACTTC
J: TRBJ1-2; V: TRBV20-1; size: -; D: -; CDR3: CSARAGDGYGYTF; DNA: TGCAGTGCTAGAGCAGGGGACGGGTATGGCTACACCTTC
J: TRBJ2-7; V: TRBV5-4; size: -; D: TRBD2; CDR3: CASSFSGGYEQYF; DNA: TGTGCCAGCAGCTTTAGCGGGGGGTACGAGCAGTACTTC
J: TRBJ1-4; V: TRBV29-1; size: once; D: -; CDR3: CSVGPSGVANEKLFF; DNA: TGCAGCGTTGGTCCGTCGGGGGTCGCTAATGAAAAACTGTTTTTT
J: TRBJ1-6; V: TRBV5-1; size: -; D: -; CDR3: CASSLGGDNSPLHF; DNA: TGCGCCAGCAGCTTGGGAGGGGATAATTCACCCCTCCACTTT
J: TRBJ2-5; V: TRBV15; size: -; D: -; CDR3: CATSGETETQYF; DNA: TGTGCCACCAGCGGTGAGACGGAGACCCAGTACTTC
J: TRBJ1-2; V: TRBV3-1; size: -; D: -; CDR3: CASSQEGPYGYTF; DNA: TGTGCCAGCAGCCAAGAAGGCCCCTATGGCTACACCTTC
J: TRBJ1-1; V: TRBV3-1; size: -; D: -; CDR3: CASRREVAGSAFF; DNA: TGTGCCAGCAGGCGGGAGGTCGCGGGTTCGGCTTTCTTT
J: TRBJ1-2; V: TRBV2; size: -; D: -; CDR3: CAIRQAPSTF; DNA: TGTGCCATCCGGCAGGCCCCGTCCACCTTC
J: TRBJ2-3; V: TRBV29-1; size: -; D: TRBD2; CDR3: CSVGLAGSTDTQYF; DNA: TGCAGCGTTGGGCTAGCGGGGAGCACAGATACGCAGTATTTT
J: TRBJ1-6; V: TRBV19; size: -; D: TRBD1; CDR3: CASSMEQGGYSPLHF; DNA: TGTGCCAGTAGTATGGAACAGGGGGGTTATTCACCCCTCCACTTT
J: TRBJ2-1; V: TRBV24-1; size: -; D: TRBD1; CDR3: CATSDSGQGVGYEQFF; DNA: TGTGCCACCAGTGATTCGGGACAGGGAGTAGGGTATGAGCAGTTCTTC
J: TRBJ1-1; V: TRBV20-1; size: -; D: -; CDR3: CSARVAVNTEAFF; DNA: TGCAGTGCTAGAGTCGCAGTGAACACTGAAGCTTTCTTT
J: TRBJ1-6; V: TRBV5-6; size: -; D: TRBD1; CDR3: CASSSTRQGRNSPLHF; DNA: TGTGCCAGCAGCTCCACGCGACAGGGCCGGAATTCACCCCTCCACTTT
J: TRBJ2-7; V: TRBV5-1; size: -; D: TRBD1; CDR3: CASSWGGTGGYEQYF; DNA: TGCGCCAGCAGCTGGGGAGGGACAGGGGGCTACGAGCAGTACTTC
J: TRBJ2-3; V: TRBV30; size: -; D: -; CDR3: CAWSRQTPTDTQYF; DNA: TGTGCCTGGAGTCGACAGACTCCCACAGATACGCAGTATTTT
J: TRBJ2-1; V: TRBV18; size: -; D: TRBD2; CDR3: CASSPGLAGLNEQFF; DNA: TGTGCCAGCTCACCAGGACTAGCGGGGCTAAATGAGCAGTTCTTC
J: TRBJ1-2; V: TRBV6-5; size: -; D: -; CDR3: CASSPISDVGGYTF; DNA: TGTGCCAGCAGTCCTATATCGGACGTGGGCGGCTACACCTTC
J: TRBJ2-3; V: TRBV29-1; size: -; D: -; CDR3: CSVEAVRADTQYF; DNA: TGCAGCGTTGAAGCCGTCCGGGCAGATACGCAGTATTTT
J: TRBJ2-3; V: TRBV3-1; size: -; D: -; CDR3: CASSQFSTDTQYF; DNA: TGTGCCAGCAGCCAATTTAGCACAGATACGCAGTATTTT
J: TRBJ1-2; V: TRBV6-5; size: -; D: TRBD1; CDR3: CASSYDRGAYGYTF; DNA: TGTGCCAGCAGTTACGACAGGGGGGCCTATGGCTACACCTTC
J: TRBJ2-1; V: TRBV5-1; size: -; D: TRBD2; CDR3: CASSLALAGAHHNEQFF; DNA: TGCGCCAGCAGCTTGGCTCTAGCGGGGGCCCACCACAATGAGCAGTTCTTC
J: TRBJ2-5; V: TRBV2; size: -; D: -; CDR3: CASSDGGETQYF; DNA: TGTGCCAGCAGTGATGGCGGGGAGACCCAGTACTTC
J: TRBJ1-6; V: TRBV7-9; size: -; D: -; CDR3: CASSPSISPLHF; DNA: TGTGCCAGCAGCCCGTCGATATCACCCCTCCACTTT
J: TRBJ1-4; V: TRBV20-1; size: -; D: TRBD1; CDR3: CSASVGTANEKLFF; DNA: TGCAGTGCTAGTGTGGGGACAGCTAATGAAAAACTGTTTTTT
J: TRBJ2-3; V: TRBV5-4; size: -; D: TRBD2; CDR3: CASSLPPSGVTDTQYF; DNA: TGTGCCAGCAGCTTGCCTCCTAGCGGGGTCACAGATACGCAGTATTTT
J: TRBJ1-6; V: TRBV2; size: -; D: TRBD1; CDR3: CASSPSDRVFNSPLHF; DNA: TGTGCCAGCAGCCCCTCGGACAGGGTCTTTAATTCACCCCTCCACTTT
J: TRBJ1-1; V: TRBV5-1; size: -; D: -; CDR3: CASSLTATNTEAFF; DNA: TGCGCCAGCAGCTTAACAGCAACTAACACTGAAGCTTTCTTT
J: TRBJ2-1; V: TRBV20-1; size: -; D: TRBD1; CDR3: CSARDQGQGFYNEQFF; DNA: TGCAGTGCTAGAGATCAGGGACAGGGTTTCTACAATGAGCAGTTCTTC
J: TRBJ1-1; V: TRBV27; size: -; D: -; CDR3: CASSSFRREAFF; DNA: TGTGCCAGCAGTTCTTTTCGGCGCGAAGCTTTCTTT
J: TRBJ1-6; V: TRBV25-1; size: -; D: -; CDR3: CASNLDITTPLHF; DNA: TGTGCCAGCAACTTGGACATTACCACACCCCTCCACTTT
J: TRBJ2-3; V: TRBV9; size: -; D: TRBD1; CDR3: CASSADRGDTQYF; DNA: TGTGCCAGCAGCGCGGACAGGGGAGATACGCAGTATTTT
J: TRBJ2-2; V: TRBV30; size: few; D: -; CDR3: CAWSVLLNTGELFF; DNA: TGTGCCTGGAGTGTACTCTTAAACACCGGGGAGCTGTTTTTT
J: TRBJ2-7; V: TRBV30; size: -; D: TRBD1; CDR3: CASSTGGFAEQYF; DNA: TGTGCCTCCTCTACAGGGGGCTTTGCCGAGCAGTACTTC
J: TRBJ1-1; V: TRBV19; size: -; D: -; CDR3: CASSMSVNTEAFF; DNA: TGTGCCAGTAGTATGAGTGTAAACACTGAAGCTTTCTTT
J: TRBJ2-3; V: TRBV20-1; size: -; D: TRBD2; CDR3: CSARGYSSTDTQYF; DNA: TGCAGTGCGCGGGGGTATTCTAGCACAGATACGCAGTATTTT
J: TRBJ2-1; V: TRBV6-6; size: -; D: -; CDR3: CASSADNEQFF; DNA: TGTGCCAGCAGTGCAGACAATGAGCAGTTCTTC
J: TRBJ1-5; V: TRBV15; size: -; D: -; CDR3: CATSRDGRNPQPQHF; DNA: TGTGCCACCAGCAGAGATGGAAGGAATCCACAGCCCCAGCATTTT
J: TRBJ2-1; V: TRBV6-4; size: -; D: -; CDR3: CASSAQGLAPNNEQFF; DNA: TGTGCCAGCAGTGCCCAGGGGTTGGCGCCGAACAATGAGCAGTTCTTC
J: TRBJ2-1; V: TRBV11-2; size: few; D: -; CDR3: CASSPGAYNEQFF; DNA: TGTGCCAGCAGCCCCGGGGCCTACAATGAGCAGTTCTTC
J: TRBJ2-3; V: TRBV7-3; size: -; D: -; CDR3: CASSLGYATDTQYF; DNA: TGTGCCAGCAGCCTGGGGTATGCCACAGATACGCAGTATTTT